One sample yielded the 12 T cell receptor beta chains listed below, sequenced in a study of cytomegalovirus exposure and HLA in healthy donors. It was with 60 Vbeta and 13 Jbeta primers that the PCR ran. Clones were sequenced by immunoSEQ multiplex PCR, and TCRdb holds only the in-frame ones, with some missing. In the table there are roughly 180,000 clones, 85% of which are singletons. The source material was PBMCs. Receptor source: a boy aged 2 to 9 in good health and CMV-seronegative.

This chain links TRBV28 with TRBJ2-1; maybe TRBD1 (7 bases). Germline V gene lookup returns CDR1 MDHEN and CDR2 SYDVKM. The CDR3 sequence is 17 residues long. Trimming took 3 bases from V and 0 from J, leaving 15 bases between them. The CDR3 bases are TGTGCCAGCAGTTTTTGGCCAGGGGGGAGCTCCTACAATGAGCAGTTCTTC. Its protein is CASSFWPGGSSYNEQFF.

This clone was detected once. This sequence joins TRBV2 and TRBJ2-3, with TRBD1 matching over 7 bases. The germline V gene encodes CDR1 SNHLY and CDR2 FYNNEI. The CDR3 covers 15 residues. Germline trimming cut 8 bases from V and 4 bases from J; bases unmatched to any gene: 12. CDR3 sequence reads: CASPWGRGSADTQYF. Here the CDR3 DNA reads TGTGCCAGCCCATGGGGCAGGGGGTCGGCAGATACGCAGTATTTT.

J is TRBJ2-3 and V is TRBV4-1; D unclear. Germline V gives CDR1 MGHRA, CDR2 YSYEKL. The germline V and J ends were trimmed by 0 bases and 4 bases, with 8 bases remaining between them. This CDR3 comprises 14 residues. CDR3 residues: CASSQEAPADTQYF. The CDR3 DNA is TGCGCCAGCAGCCAAGAGGCCCCAGCAGATACGCAGTATTTT.

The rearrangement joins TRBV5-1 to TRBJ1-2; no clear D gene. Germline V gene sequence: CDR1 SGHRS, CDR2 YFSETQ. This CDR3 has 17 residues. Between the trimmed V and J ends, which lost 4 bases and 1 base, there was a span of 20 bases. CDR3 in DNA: TGCGCCAGCAGCCAGCTCCAGCGGAGCCCGATTAACTATGGCTACACCTTC. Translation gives CASSQLQRSPINYGYTF.

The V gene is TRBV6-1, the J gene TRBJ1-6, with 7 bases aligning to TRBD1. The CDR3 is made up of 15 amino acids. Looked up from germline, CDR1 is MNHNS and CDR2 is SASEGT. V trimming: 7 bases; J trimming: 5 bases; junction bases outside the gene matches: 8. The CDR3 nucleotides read TGTGCCAGCATCCCGACAGGGTTAAATAATTCACCCCTCCACTTT. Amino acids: CASIPTGLNNSPLHF.

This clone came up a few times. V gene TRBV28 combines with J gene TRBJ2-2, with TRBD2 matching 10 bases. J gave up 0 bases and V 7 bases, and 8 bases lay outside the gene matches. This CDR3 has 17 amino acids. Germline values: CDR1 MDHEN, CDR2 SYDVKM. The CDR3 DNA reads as TGTGCCAGCACCAACTCAGGACTAGCGGCGAACACCGGGGAGCTGTTTTTT. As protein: CASTNSGLAANTGELFF.

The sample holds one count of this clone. CDR3 DNA: TGTGCCAGCAGACATCTAACTTCGACAGGGGCCTATGGCTACACCTTC. Amino acids: CASRHLTSTGAYGYTF. This chain uses TRBV28 with TRBJ1-2; TRBD1 matches at 8 bases. Germline V gives CDR1 MDHEN, CDR2 SYDVKM. V lost 6 bases to trimming and J lost 4 bases; unmatched junction nucleotides: 13. This CDR3 has 16 residues.

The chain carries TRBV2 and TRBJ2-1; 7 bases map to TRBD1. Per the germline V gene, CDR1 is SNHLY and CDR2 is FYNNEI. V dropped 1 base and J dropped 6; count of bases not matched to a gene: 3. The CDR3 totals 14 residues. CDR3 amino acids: CASSEEQGINEQFF. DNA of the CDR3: TGTGCCAGCAGTGAAGAACAGGGGATCAATGAGCAGTTCTTC.

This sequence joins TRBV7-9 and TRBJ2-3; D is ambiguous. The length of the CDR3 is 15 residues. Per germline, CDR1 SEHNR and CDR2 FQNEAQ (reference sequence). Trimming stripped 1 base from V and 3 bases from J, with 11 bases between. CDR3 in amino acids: CASSLDGKATDTQYF. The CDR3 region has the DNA TGTGCCAGCAGCTTAGACGGCAAAGCGACAGATACGCAGTATTTT.

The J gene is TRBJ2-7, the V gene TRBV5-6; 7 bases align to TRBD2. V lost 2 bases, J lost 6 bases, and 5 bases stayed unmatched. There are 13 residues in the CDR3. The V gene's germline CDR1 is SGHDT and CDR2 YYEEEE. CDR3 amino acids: CASSLGGGGEQYF. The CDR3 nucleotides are TGTGCCAGCAGCTTAGGTGGGGGGGGCGAGCAGTACTTC.

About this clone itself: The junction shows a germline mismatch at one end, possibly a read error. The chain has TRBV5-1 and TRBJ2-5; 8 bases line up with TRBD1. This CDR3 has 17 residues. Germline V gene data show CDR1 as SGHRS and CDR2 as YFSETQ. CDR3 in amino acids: CASSLPQHRGWWETRYF. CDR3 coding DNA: TGCGCCAGCAGCTTGCCCCAGCACAGGGGGTGGTGGGAGACCCGGTACTTC. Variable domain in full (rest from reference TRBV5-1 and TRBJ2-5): KAGVTQTPRYLIKTRGQQVTLSCSPISGHRSVSWYQQTPGQGLQFLFEYFSETQRNKGNFPGRFSGRQFSNSRSEMNVSTLELGDSALYLCASSLPQHRGWWETRYFGPGTRLLVL.

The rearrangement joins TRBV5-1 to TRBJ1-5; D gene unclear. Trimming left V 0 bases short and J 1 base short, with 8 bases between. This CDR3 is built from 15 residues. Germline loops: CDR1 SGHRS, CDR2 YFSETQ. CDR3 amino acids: CASSLGSGSNQPQHF. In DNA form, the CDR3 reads TGCGCCAGCAGCTTGGGAAGTGGCAGCAATCAGCCCCAGCATTTT.